This is a list of T cell receptor beta chains from one sample in a study of response to subunit inactivated influenza vaccine. TCRdb reanalysed the RT-PCR reads using MiXCR and keeps one entry per CDR3 protein. This sample has 550,000 to 800,000 distinct CDR3 sequences, with around 13% found just once. The sequenced sample was PBMCs from blood, obtained less than 15 days before vaccination. The source of these receptors is a man between 45 and 60 years old who received an inactivated influenza vaccine. CDR3s include the opening cysteine and the closing phenylalanine or tryptophan. The order of the fields is clone size, D gene, CDR3 length, J gene, V gene, CDR3 DNA, CDR3 protein. A D gene is named only where the DNA matches it firmly. A clone size is listed for some rows: how often the clone was seen (once, few, many), or a class if it is expanded.

size: NA
D: TRBD1
length: 14
J: TRBJ2-1
V: TRBV5-1
DNA: TGCGCCAGCAGCAGACAGGGGGAGGACAATGAGCAGTTCTTC
CDR3: CASSRQGEDNEQFF

size: NA
D: TRBD2
length: 14
J: TRBJ2-7
V: TRBV30
DNA: TGTGCCTGGAGTGTAAGGGGACTACCGCGCGAGCAGTACTTC
CDR3: CAWSVRGLPREQYF

size: few
D: NA
length: 14
J: TRBJ1-5
V: TRBV6-2/TRBV6-3
DNA: TGTGCCAGCAGTCCGGGGCCGGGAGGTCAGCCCCAGCATTTT
CDR3: CASSPGPGGQPQHF

size: NA
D: NA
length: 15
J: TRBJ1-1
V: TRBV15
DNA: TGTGCCACCAGCAAAAGACAGGCGATGAACACTGAAGCTTTCTTT
CDR3: CATSKRQAMNTEAFF

size: NA
D: NA
length: 15
J: TRBJ2-2
V: TRBV6-1
DNA: TGTGCCAGCAGCCACAGGGTACTAACCACCGGGGAGCTGTTTTTT
CDR3: CASSHRVLTTGELFF

size: NA
D: NA
length: 15
J: TRBJ2-5
V: TRBV20-1
DNA: TGCAGTGCTAGAGATGATCAGGGATATCAAGAGACCCAGTACTTC
CDR3: CSARDDQGYQETQYF

size: NA
D: NA
length: 14
J: TRBJ2-1
V: TRBV2
DNA: TGTGCCAGCAGTAGAAACCCTTCGGGCAATGAGCAGTTCTTC
CDR3: CASSRNPSGNEQFF

size: many
D: NA
length: 15
J: TRBJ2-1
V: TRBV12-3/TRBV12-4
DNA: TGTGCCAGCAGTTTAGCGGGGGCCCTTTGGAATGAGCAGTTCTTC
CDR3: CASSLAGALWNEQFF

size: NA
D: NA
length: 12
J: TRBJ2-5
V: TRBV7-2
DNA: TGTGCCAGCAGCTTAGACACAGAGACCCAGTACTTC
CDR3: CASSLDTETQYF

size: NA
D: TRBD2
length: 16
J: TRBJ2-1
V: TRBV3-1
DNA: TGTGCCAGCAGCCTAAGGAGCGGGGGGCCTTACAATGAGCAGTTCTTC
CDR3: CASSLRSGGPYNEQFF

size: NA
D: TRBD1
length: 16
J: TRBJ2-4
V: TRBV18
DNA: TGTGCCAGCTCACCACCCCCGACAGGGGCCAAAAACATTCAGTACTTC
CDR3: CASSPPPTGAKNIQYF

size: NA
D: NA
length: 14
J: TRBJ2-2
V: TRBV20-1
DNA: TGCAGTGCTAGGCTGGGGTGGGGCACCGGGGAGCTGTTTTTT
CDR3: CSARLGWGTGELFF

size: NA
D: NA
length: 15
J: TRBJ2-1
V: TRBV7-2
DNA: TGTGCCAGCAGCCGTTCTAGGGGGGAGGACACAGGGCAGTTCTTC
CDR3: CASSRSRGEDTGQFF

size: NA
D: TRBD2
length: 14
J: TRBJ2-7
V: TRBV2
DNA: TGTGCCAGCACTAGGACTGGTGCGGGAGCAGGACAGTACTTC
CDR3: CASTRTGAGAGQYF

size: NA
D: NA
length: 12
J: TRBJ2-1
V: TRBV10-3
DNA: TGTGCCATCAGTGGACCAAACAATGAGCAGTTCTTC
CDR3: CAISGPNNEQFF

size: many
D: NA
length: 12
J: TRBJ2-5
V: TRBV6-2/TRBV6-3
DNA: TGTGCCAGCCGTGGAAGTCAGGAGACCCAGTACTTC
CDR3: CASRGSQETQYF

size: NA
D: TRBD1
length: 16
J: TRBJ2-5
V: TRBV6-2/TRBV6-3
DNA: TGTGCCAGCAGACATCCGGGACAGGGGGTGGAAGAGACCCAGTACTTC
CDR3: CASRHPGQGVEETQYF

size: NA
D: NA
length: 13
J: TRBJ1-2
V: TRBV12-3/TRBV12-4
DNA: TGTGCCAGCAGTTTTTCGGCAGGGAAAGGCTACACCTTC
CDR3: CASSFSAGKGYTF

size: NA
D: NA
length: 15
J: TRBJ1-1
V: TRBV10-3
DNA: TGTGCCATCAGTGAGCTCGGCCTCCAAAACACTGAAGCTTTCTTT
CDR3: CAISELGLQNTEAFF

size: NA
D: NA
length: 13
J: TRBJ2-3
V: TRBV7-2
DNA: TGTGCCAGCAGCTTAGGGTGGACGGGCGCGCAGTATTTT
CDR3: CASSLGWTGAQYF

size: few
D: TRBD1
length: 16
J: TRBJ2-5
V: TRBV4-1
DNA: TGCGCCAGCAGCCATCCTCCCCGGGACAGGGGGGAGACCCAGTACTTC
CDR3: CASSHPPRDRGETQYF

size: few
D: NA
length: 18
J: TRBJ2-6
V: TRBV11-2
DNA: TGTGCCAGCAGCTTACGTCCGCAGGGTACGACTGGGGCCAACGTCCTGACTTTC
CDR3: CASSLRPQGTTGANVLTF

size: few
D: NA
length: 15
J: TRBJ2-7
V: TRBV29-1
DNA: TGCAGCGTTGAGATAACGGACAGCGGTTCATACGAGCAGTACTTC
CDR3: CSVEITDSGSYEQYF

size: NA
D: TRBD1
length: 17
J: TRBJ2-3
V: TRBV10-3
DNA: TGTGCCATCAGTGAGTCGTCGGGACAGGGGAGCACAGATACGCAGTATTTT
CDR3: CAISESSGQGSTDTQYF

size: NA
D: NA
length: 15
J: TRBJ2-7
V: TRBV5-5
DNA: TGTGCCAGCAGCTTGAGGGGTGGAGCGGCCTACGAGCAGTACTTC
CDR3: CASSLRGGAAYEQYF

size: NA
D: NA
length: 19
J: TRBJ1-5
V: TRBV6-1
DNA: TGTGCCAGCAGTACCCCACAATCGTATCGAGGGTTGGGCAATCAGCCCCAGCATTTT
CDR3: CASSTPQSYRGLGNQPQHF

size: many
D: NA
length: 14
J: TRBJ2-2
V: TRBV7-8
DNA: TGTGCCAGCAGTGGTTCTACAGGGACCGGGGAGCTGTTTTTT
CDR3: CASSGSTGTGELFF

size: NA
D: TRBD2
length: 15
J: TRBJ2-2
V: TRBV6-1
DNA: TGTGCCAGCCGTAGTGGTCAGCGGGAGGTCGGGGAGCTGTTTTTT
CDR3: CASRSGQREVGELFF

size: NA
D: NA
length: 15
J: TRBJ2-1
V: TRBV9
DNA: TGTGCCAGCAGCGTAGAGGAGTTCTCCTACAATGAGCAGTTCTTC
CDR3: CASSVEEFSYNEQFF

size: few
D: NA
length: 13
J: TRBJ1-2
V: TRBV9
DNA: TGTGCCAGCAGCGTTGGGGTTAGCTATGGCTACACCTTC
CDR3: CASSVGVSYGYTF

size: few
D: NA
length: 12
J: TRBJ2-7
V: TRBV6-2/TRBV6-3
DNA: TGTGCCAGCTCCTACCTGGCGGTAGAGCAGTACTTC
CDR3: CASSYLAVEQYF

size: many
D: NA
length: 14
J: TRBJ2-3
V: TRBV7-2
DNA: TGTGCCAGCAGCTTGAGAAAGTTCACAGATACGCAGTATTTT
CDR3: CASSLRKFTDTQYF

size: NA
D: NA
length: 11
J: TRBJ1-1
V: TRBV29-1
DNA: TGCAGCGTTCGGGGCTACACTGAAGCTTTCTTT
CDR3: CSVRGYTEAFF

size: few
D: NA
length: 12
J: TRBJ2-7
V: TRBV12-3/TRBV12-4
DNA: TGTGCCAGCAGTCGGGCAGGCGTCGAGCAGTACTTC
CDR3: CASSRAGVEQYF

size: NA
D: NA
length: 17
J: TRBJ2-2
V: TRBV5-1
DNA: TGCGCCAGCAGCTTGACTTACGGGGGAGGCAACACCGGGGAGCTGTTTTTT
CDR3: CASSLTYGGGNTGELFF

size: few
D: NA
length: 15
J: TRBJ2-1
V: TRBV7-6
DNA: TGTGCCAGCAGCTTAGCCCCCGCCTCCTACAATGAGCAGTTCTTC
CDR3: CASSLAPASYNEQFF

size: NA
D: TRBD1
length: 15
J: TRBJ1-1
V: TRBV5-6
DNA: TGTGCCAGCAGCACCATGGACAGGGAAGGGCCGCAAGCTTTCTTT
CDR3: CASSTMDREGPQAFF

size: few
D: TRBD2
length: 14
J: TRBJ2-7
V: TRBV7-2
DNA: TGTGCCAGCAGCCACGTGGCGGGAGGTGACGAGCAGTACTTC
CDR3: CASSHVAGGDEQYF

size: few
D: TRBD2
length: 14
J: TRBJ2-1
V: TRBV12-3/TRBV12-4
DNA: TGTGCCAGCCGGGGGCTAGCGGGAGCTAATGAGCAGTTCTTC
CDR3: CASRGLAGANEQFF

size: NA
D: NA
length: 13
J: TRBJ2-1
V: TRBV12-3/TRBV12-4
DNA: TGTGCCAGCAGTCCCGGTCGGGGGAATGAGCAGTTCTTC
CDR3: CASSPGRGNEQFF

size: NA
D: NA
length: 16
J: TRBJ2-3
V: TRBV4-2
DNA: TGTGCCAGCAGCCAAGATAGGACCTGGGGCACAGATACGCAGTATTTT
CDR3: CASSQDRTWGTDTQYF

size: few
D: TRBD1
length: 13
J: TRBJ2-2
V: TRBV29-1
DNA: TGCAGCGTGGGACAGGGGGCAGGCGGGGAGCTGTTTTTT
CDR3: CSVGQGAGGELFF

size: few
D: TRBD2
length: 14
J: TRBJ2-2
V: TRBV12-3/TRBV12-4
DNA: TGTGCCAGCAGACTAGGGCGGGGGACCGGGGAGCTGTTTTTT
CDR3: CASRLGRGTGELFF

size: many
D: NA
length: 12
J: TRBJ2-1
V: TRBV20-1
DNA: TGCAGTGCTAGAAGGGGCTACAATGAGCAGTTCTTC
CDR3: CSARRGYNEQFF

size: NA
D: NA
length: 14
J: TRBJ1-5
V: TRBV28
DNA: TGTGCCAGCAGTTTGAGGCAGGAGGGGAGGCCCCAGCATTTT
CDR3: CASSLRQEGRPQHF

size: NA
D: NA
length: 14
J: TRBJ2-1
V: TRBV5-6
DNA: TGTGCCAGCAGCTGGGTACAGGAGTACAATGAGCAGTTCTTC
CDR3: CASSWVQEYNEQFF

size: few
D: NA
length: 17
J: TRBJ2-3
V: TRBV12-3/TRBV12-4
DNA: TGTGCCAGCAGTTTAGGCCAGCGGGCGAGGGTGGGAGATACGCAGTATTTT
CDR3: CASSLGQRARVGDTQYF

size: few
D: NA
length: 16
J: TRBJ2-6
V: TRBV5-1
DNA: TGCGCCAGCAGCTTCCAGCAGGGGTCTGGGGCCAACGTCCTGACTTTC
CDR3: CASSFQQGSGANVLTF

size: NA
D: TRBD2
length: 14
J: TRBJ2-5
V: TRBV2
DNA: TGTGCCAGCAGTGTACAGGCGCGGGGGGAGACCCAGTACTTC
CDR3: CASSVQARGETQYF

size: many
D: NA
length: 13
J: TRBJ1-4
V: TRBV6-2/TRBV6-3
DNA: TGTGCCACCAGCGGATTCGCCCCTGAAAAACTGTTTTTT
CDR3: CATSGFAPEKLFF

size: NA
D: NA
length: 11
J: TRBJ2-1
V: TRBV7-2
DNA: TGTGCCAGCAGGCGTGGTACTGAGCAGTTCTTC
CDR3: CASRRGTEQFF